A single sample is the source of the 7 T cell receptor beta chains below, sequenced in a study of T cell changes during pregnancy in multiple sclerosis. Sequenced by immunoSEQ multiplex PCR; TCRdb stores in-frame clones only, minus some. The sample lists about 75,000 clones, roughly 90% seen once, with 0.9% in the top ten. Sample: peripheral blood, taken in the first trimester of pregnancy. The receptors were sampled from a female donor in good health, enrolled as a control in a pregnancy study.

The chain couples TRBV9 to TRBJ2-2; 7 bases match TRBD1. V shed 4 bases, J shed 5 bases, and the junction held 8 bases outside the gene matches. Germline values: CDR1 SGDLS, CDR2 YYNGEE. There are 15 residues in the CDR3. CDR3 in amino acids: CASSTDRAWTGELFF. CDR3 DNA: TGTGCCAGCAGCACAGACAGGGCTTGGACCGGGGAGCTGTTTTTT.

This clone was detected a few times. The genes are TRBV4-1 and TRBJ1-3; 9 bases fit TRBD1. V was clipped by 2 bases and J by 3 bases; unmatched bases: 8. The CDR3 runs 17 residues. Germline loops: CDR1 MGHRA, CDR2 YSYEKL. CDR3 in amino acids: CASSQTGGSLGGNTIYF. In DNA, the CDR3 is TGCGCCAGCAGCCAAACAGGGGGCTCATTGGGTGGAAACACCATATATTTT.

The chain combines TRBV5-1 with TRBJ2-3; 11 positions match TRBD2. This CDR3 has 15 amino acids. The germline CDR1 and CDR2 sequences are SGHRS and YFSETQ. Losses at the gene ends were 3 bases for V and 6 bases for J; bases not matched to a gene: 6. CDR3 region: CASSSGLAEGDTQYF. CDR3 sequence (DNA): TGCGCCAGCAGCTCGGGACTAGCGGAAGGGGATACGCAGTATTTT.

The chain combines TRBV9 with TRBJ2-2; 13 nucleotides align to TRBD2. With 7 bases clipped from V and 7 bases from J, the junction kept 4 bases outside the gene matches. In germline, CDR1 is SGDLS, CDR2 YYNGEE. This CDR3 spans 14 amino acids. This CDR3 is CASGLAGVGGELFF. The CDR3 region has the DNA TGTGCCAGCGGACTAGCGGGAGTCGGCGGGGAGCTGTTTTTT.

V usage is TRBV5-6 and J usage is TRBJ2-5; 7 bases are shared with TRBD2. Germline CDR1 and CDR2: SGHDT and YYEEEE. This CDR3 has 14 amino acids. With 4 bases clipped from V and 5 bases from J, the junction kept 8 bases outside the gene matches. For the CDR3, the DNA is TGTGCCAGCAGCCAGCCGGGGGGTTTGGAGACCCAGTACTTC. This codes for CASSQPGGLETQYF.

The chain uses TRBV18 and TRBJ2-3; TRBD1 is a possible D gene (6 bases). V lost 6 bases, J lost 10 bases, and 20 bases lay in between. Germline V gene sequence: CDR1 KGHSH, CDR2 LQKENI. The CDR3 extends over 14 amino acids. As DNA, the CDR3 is TGTGCCAGCTCGGTCGGACAGTTTGGGATGGCGCAGTATTTT. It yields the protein CASSVGQFGMAQYF. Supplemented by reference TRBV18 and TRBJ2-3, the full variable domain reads NAGVMQNPRHLVRRRGQEARLRCSPMKGHSHVYWYRQLPEEGLKFMVYLQKENIIDESGMPKERFSAEFPKEGPSILRIQQVVRGDSAAYFCASSVGQFGMAQYFGPGTRLTVL.

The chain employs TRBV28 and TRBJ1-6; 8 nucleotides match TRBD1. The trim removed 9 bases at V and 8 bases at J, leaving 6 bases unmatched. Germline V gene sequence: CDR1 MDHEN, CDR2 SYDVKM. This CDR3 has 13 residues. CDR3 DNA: TGTGCCAGTCGGACAGGGTTCGATTCACCCCTCCACTTT. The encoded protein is CASRTGFDSPLHF.